This T cell receptor (beta chain) was identified during a study of blood T cell repertoires in COVID-19 (dated by TCRdb to the early 2020s). A note on the overall study: Samples covering the acute and convalescent phases of COVID-19 were provided by collaborators in the United States, Italy and Spain. The prospective study material was composed of cDNA or gDNA derived from T cells, B-cell-depleted T cells, or PBMCs. Subjects who had been exposed to COVID-19, were actively infected with it, or had recovered from it provided the deeply sampled blood TCRbeta repertoires that made up the dataset. The repertoires were released in a freely available public database intended as a resource for research on the immune response to SARS-CoV-2. Samples came from the ongoing ImmuneRACE study (first 160 participants) plus 1,254 subjects from 6 global collaborators. Sample metadata almost always included a de-identified subject ID, COVID-19 status, age in years and sex. Where HLA class I and class II types were available, the types were taken from metadata supplied by the sample provider, not from assay-based typing. What the study reported, not specific to this receptor: The quantity of clinical and demographic metadata differed by source and by participant and was supplied without curation.

A few counts support this clone. Its antigen has not been determined. Nothing much larger sits one base from this clone, and base qualities are not available. Each collaborating institution followed its own protocols to collect whole blood in K2EDTA tubes. Collaborator samples were shipped for TCRbeta analysis as frozen whole blood, isolated PBMCs, or DNA extracted from either sample type. Spanning cysteine to phenylalanine, the CDR3 consists of 15 amino acids. Just CDR3 DNA is preserved here, 45 bases in frame from base 1. Per the germline V gene (reference sequence), GTSNPN is the CDR1 and SVGIG is the CDR2. Compared with germline, V lacks 3 bases and J lacks 4 bases; bases without a gene match: 10. TCRbeta CDR3 regions were amplified from genomic DNA by means of the immunoSEQ Assay, a bias-controlled multiplex PCR. On the authors' methods: Nucleated cell counts per sample were estimated from amplification of reference gene primers within the assay. To quantify the absolute abundance of each unique TCRbeta CDR3 rearrangement, sequence reads were collapsed and filtered. For each sample, productive Simpson clonality was calculated by taking the square root of Simpson's diversity index across productive rearrangements. TCRdb stores this immuneACCESS table with in-frame sequences only. Part of the clones is absent; in the studies checked, under half of the shortfall reflects unresolved V genes, and no reason is known for the rest. V and J calls and clone size come straight from that table; D and trimming were deduced from the DNA. Recorded for this sample are 150,000 to 200,000 clones; roughly nine tenths of them occurred a single time. The top ten constitute 15% to 20% of the sample.

The sequencing sample was made of peripheral blood. The receptor chain draws on TRBV30 and TRBJ1-1; TRBD1 lines up with 8 middle nucleotides. The receptor was derived from a man in his 60s with active or convalescent COVID-19. Here is the DNA: TGTGCCTGGAGCGCGACGGACAGGGCGGGCACTGAAGCTTTCTTT. Its amino acids are CAWSATDRAGTEAFF. This CDR3, with the reference TRBV30 and TRBJ1-1 proteins standing in past its ends, gives the full variable domain SQTIHQWPATLVQPVGSPLSLECTVEGTSNPNLYWYRQAAGRGLQLLFYSVGIGQISSEVPQNLSASRPQDRQFILSSKKLLLSDSGFYLCAWSATDRAGTEAFFGQGTRLTVV.